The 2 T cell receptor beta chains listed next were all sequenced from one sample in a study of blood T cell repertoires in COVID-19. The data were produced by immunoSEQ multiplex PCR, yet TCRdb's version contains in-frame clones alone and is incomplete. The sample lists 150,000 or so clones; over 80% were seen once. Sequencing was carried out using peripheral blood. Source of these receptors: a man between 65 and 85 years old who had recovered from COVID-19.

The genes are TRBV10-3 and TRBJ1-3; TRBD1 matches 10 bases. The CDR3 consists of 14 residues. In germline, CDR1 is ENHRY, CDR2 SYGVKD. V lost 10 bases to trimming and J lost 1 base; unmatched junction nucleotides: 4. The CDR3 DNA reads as TGTGCCACCCGGACAGGGGGTTCTGGAAACACCATATATTTT. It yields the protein CATRTGGSGNTIYF.

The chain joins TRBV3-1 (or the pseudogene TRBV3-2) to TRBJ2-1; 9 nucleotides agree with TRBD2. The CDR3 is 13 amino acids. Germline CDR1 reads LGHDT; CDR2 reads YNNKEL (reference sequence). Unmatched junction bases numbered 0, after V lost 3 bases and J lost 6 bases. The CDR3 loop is CASSHSGSNEQFF. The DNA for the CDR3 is TGTGCCAGCAGCCATAGCGGGAGCAATGAGCAGTTCTTC.